Below are 17 T cell receptor beta chains sequenced from a single sample in a study of radiotherapy plus CTLA-4 blockade in lung cancer (dated by TCRdb to between 2017 and 2018). The method was the immunoSEQ multiplex PCR assay. TCRdb mirrors the immuneACCESS table, restricted to in-frame sequences. Some clones are absent from its copies; in checked studies, under half trace to an unresolved V gene, and the reason for the others is unknown. This sample holds 81,000 or so clones; around 86% were observed only once. The ten largest clones take up roughly 14% of the sample. Material: peripheral blood, obtained from a patient treated with radiotherapy plus ipilimumab. These receptors were obtained from a human donor with non-small cell lung cancer that progressed on radiotherapy plus ipilimumab.

The chain carries TRBV27 and TRBJ2-3; 9 bases align to TRBD1. The CDR3 has 16 amino acids. V gave up 0 bases and J gave up 3 bases; unmatched junction bases: 4. Germline assignment: CDR1 MNHEY and CDR2 SMNVEV (reference sequence). The CDR3 sequence: CASSLSGTGRTDTQYF. CDR3 DNA: TGTGCCAGCAGTTTATCGGGGACAGGGAGGACAGATACGCAGTATTTT.

This rearrangement joins TRBV19 to TRBJ2-7, with D uncertain. Trimming removed 4 bases at V and 4 bases at J, with 2 bases between. There are 10 residues in the CDR3. CDR1 and CDR2 (germline): LNHDA, SQIVND (reference sequence). CDR3 sequence: CASSRYEQYF. CDR3 in DNA: TGTGCCAGTAGTAGGTACGAGCAGTACTTC.

The genes are TRBV5-4 and TRBJ2-5; TRBD2 aligns across 8 bases. The V gene's germline CDR1 is SGHNT and CDR2 YYREEE (reference sequence). Losses at the gene ends were 4 bases for V and 1 base for J; bases not matched to a gene: 6. The CDR3 has 15 residues. DNA of the CDR3: TGTGCCAGCAGCGTCGGGGGGGGATCCCAAGAGACCCAGTACTTC. Translation: CASSVGGGSQETQYF.

Concerning this clone itself: Relative to the germline gene, one junction end is altered; a read error may explain this. This CDR3 is also generated by other DNA sequences in the sample. The genes are TRBV4-3 and TRBJ1-5; no definite D call. There are 16 residues in the CDR3. In germline, CDR1 is LGHNA, CDR2 YSLEER. CDR3 coding DNA: TGCGCCAGCAGCCAAGATTTTAAGGGAGCCAATCAGCCCCAGCACTTT. Translated, it gives CASSQDFKGANQPQHF.

The V call is TRBV4-3, the J call TRBJ2-7; D uncertain. Germline V gene lookup returns CDR1 LGHNA and CDR2 YSLEER. Between the trimmed V and J ends, which lost 1 base and 2 bases, there was a span of 9 bases. There are 14 residues in the CDR3. The CDR3 loop reads CASSQVDGAYEQYF. DNA of the CDR3: TGCGCCAGCAGCCAAGTTGACGGTGCCTACGAGCAGTACTTC.

V gene TRBV28 combines with J gene TRBJ2-5; D possibly corresponds to TRBD1 (6 bases). V lost 5 bases and J lost 2, with 9 bases in between. The germline V gene has CDR1 MDHEN and CDR2 SYDVKM. The CDR3 contains 13 residues. The CDR3 reads CASSVGTQETQYF. Written as DNA, the CDR3 is TGTGCCAGCAGTGTCGGGACACAAGAGACCCAGTACTTC.

The V gene is TRBV9, the J gene TRBJ1-2; 12 nucleotides align to TRBD1. The CDR3 consists of 15 residues. V lost 2 bases and J lost 7; bases outside the gene matches: 6. From germline, CDR1 is SGDLS and CDR2 YYNGEE. The CDR3 loop reads CASSVGGQGALGYTF. CDR3 sequence (DNA): TGTGCCAGCAGCGTGGGGGGACAGGGGGCGCTTGGCTACACCTTC.

This clone was seen a handful of times. The chain joins TRBV29-1 to TRBJ2-2, with D possibly TRBD1 on 6 matching bases. Germline assignment: CDR1 SQVTM and CDR2 ANQGSEA. This CDR3 has 16 amino acids. Trimming removed 3 bases from V and 2 bases from J, with 16 bases in between. The CDR3 loop is CSVESAGTYNTGELFF. CDR3 nucleotide sequence: TGCAGCGTTGAGTCTGCCGGGACATATAACACCGGGGAGCTGTTTTTT.

V gene TRBV5-8 combines with J gene TRBJ2-1; 7 nucleotides line up with TRBD2. Trimming at V came to 1 base and at J to 0 bases, leaving 7 bases not matched to a gene. This CDR3 is built from 17 residues. Germline values: CDR1 SGHTS, CDR2 YDEGEE. Here the CDR3 DNA reads TGTGCCAGCAGCTTGATTACTAGCGCCCTCTCCTACAATGAGCAGTTCTTC. Its protein product is CASSLITSALSYNEQFF.

The rearrangement links TRBV11-3 to TRBJ2-5, with 10 bases fitting TRBD1. The trim removed 3 bases at V and 2 bases at J, leaving 6 bases unmatched. The CDR3 length is 16 residues. In germline, CDR1 is SGHNT, CDR2 YENEEA. The CDR3 region is CASSLRDRGPQETQYF. The CDR3 DNA is TGTGCCAGCAGCTTGCGGGACAGGGGACCTCAAGAGACCCAGTACTTC.

The V and J genes are TRBV6-6 and TRBJ1-3, with D perhaps matching TRBD1 (5 bases). V lost 6 bases, J lost 2 bases, and 14 bases lay in between. The germline V gene has CDR1 MNHNY and CDR2 SVGAGI (reference sequence). The CDR3 runs 15 residues. This CDR3 is CASRLQGSTGNTIYF. The CDR3 DNA reads TGTGCCAGCAGACTCCAGGGTTCTACTGGAAACACCATATATTTT.

This clone was observed a handful of times. V is TRBV2 and J is TRBJ1-1, with no clear D. V lost 6 bases, J lost 3 bases, and 11 bases lay in between. The CDR3 is 13 residues long. From germline, CDR1 is SNHLY and CDR2 FYNNEI. CDR3 region: CASRVMRDTEAFF. Written as DNA, the CDR3 is TGTGCCAGCAGGGTAATGAGGGACACTGAAGCTTTCTTT.

The chain uses TRBV6-1 and TRBJ2-3; 9 bases fit TRBD1. Germline trimming cut 5 bases from V and 4 bases from J; bases unmatched to any gene: 7. The CDR3 runs 15 residues. CDR1 MNHNS and CDR2 SASEGT come from the germline V gene. CDR3: CASSLGTGRSDTQYF. The CDR3, as DNA: TGTGCCAGCAGTCTCGGGACAGGGAGATCAGATACGCAGTATTTT.

The V and J genes are TRBV7-8 and TRBJ2-1; tentative D call: TRBD1 (6 bases). Germline V lookup: CDR1 SGHVS, CDR2 FQNEAQ. V shed 4 bases and J shed 0 bases, with 16 bases lying between them. The CDR3 runs 17 residues. CDR3 region: CASSSRPGQVSYNEQFF. The DNA for the CDR3 is TGTGCCAGCAGCTCAAGACCGGGACAAGTCTCCTACAATGAGCAGTTCTTC.

The V and J genes are TRBV19 and TRBJ1-5; D unresolved. V lost 1 base to trimming and J lost 5 bases, with 6 bases between them. CDR3 length: 13 amino acids. Germline V gene lookup returns CDR1 LNHDA and CDR2 SQIVND (reference sequence). The CDR3 sequence: CASSIGVYQPQHF. The DNA of the CDR3 is TGTGCCAGTAGTATAGGCGTATATCAGCCCCAGCATTTT.

This chain uses TRBV4-1 with TRBJ1-5; weak D call: TRBD1 (5 bases). The CDR3 spans 15 residues. Germline CDR1 and CDR2: MGHRA and YSYEKL. The V end was cut by 2 bases, the J end by 11 bases, with 19 bases between. In DNA, the CDR3 is TGCGCCAGCAGCCAATTAGCAGGGCAGGACGTCGCCCAGCATTTT. Protein: CASSQLAGQDVAQHF.

The chain couples TRBV5-1 to TRBJ2-1; no clear D. Trimming removed 0 bases at V and 1 base at J, with 8 bases between. The germline V gene encodes CDR1 SGHRS and CDR2 YFSETQ. This CDR3 has 15 residues. The CDR3 loop reads CASSLEGESYNEQFF. In DNA form, the CDR3 reads TGCGCCAGCAGCTTGGAAGGCGAATCCTACAATGAGCAGTTCTTC.